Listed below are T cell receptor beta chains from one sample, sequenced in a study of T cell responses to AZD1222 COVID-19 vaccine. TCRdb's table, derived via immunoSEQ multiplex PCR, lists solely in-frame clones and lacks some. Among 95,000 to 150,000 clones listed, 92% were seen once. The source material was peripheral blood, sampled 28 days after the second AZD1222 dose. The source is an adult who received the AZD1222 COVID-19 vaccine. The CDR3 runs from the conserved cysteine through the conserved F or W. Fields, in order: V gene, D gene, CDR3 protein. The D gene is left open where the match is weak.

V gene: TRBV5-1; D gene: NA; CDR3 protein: CASSLANSEGYEQYF
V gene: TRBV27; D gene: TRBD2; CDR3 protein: CASSTGTSLGDTQYF
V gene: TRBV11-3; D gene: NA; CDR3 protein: CASSLPSTISGANVLTF
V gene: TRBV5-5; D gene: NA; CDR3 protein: CASSRLGDTSYEQYF
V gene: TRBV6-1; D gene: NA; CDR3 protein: CASSEYLSNQPQHF
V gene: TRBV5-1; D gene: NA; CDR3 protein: CASSSDPVQETQYF
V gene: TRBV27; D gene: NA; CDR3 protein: CASRTTGLGGREQYF
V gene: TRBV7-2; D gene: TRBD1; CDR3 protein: CASSLQGENTEAFF
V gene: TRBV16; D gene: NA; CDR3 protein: CASSQFGNYGYTF
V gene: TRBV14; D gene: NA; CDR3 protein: CASSQTGFGTGELFF
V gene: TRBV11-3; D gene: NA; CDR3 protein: CASSSGTTDNNEQFF
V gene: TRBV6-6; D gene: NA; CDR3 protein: CASSYSDSNTEAFF
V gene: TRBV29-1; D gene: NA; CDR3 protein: CSVSAGLRLDTEAFF
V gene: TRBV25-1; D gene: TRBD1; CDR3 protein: CASSDPGTGTRSPLHF
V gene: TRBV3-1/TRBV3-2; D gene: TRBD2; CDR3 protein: CASSQVPSGRAGDTQYF
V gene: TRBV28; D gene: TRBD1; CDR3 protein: CASRPQGASGNTIYF
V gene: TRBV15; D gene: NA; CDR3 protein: CASSWAVGNIQYF
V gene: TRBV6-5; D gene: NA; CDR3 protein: CASSYLKYGGYEQYF
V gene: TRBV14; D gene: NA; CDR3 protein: CASSQGGLSGNYGYTF
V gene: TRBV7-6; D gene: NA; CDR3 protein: CASSLGGSTGELFF
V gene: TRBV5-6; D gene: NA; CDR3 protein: CASSFGGAHNEQFF
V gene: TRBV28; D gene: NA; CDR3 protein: CASTALPGGKDNQPQHF
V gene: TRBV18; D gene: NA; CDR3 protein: CASSTSYNEQFF
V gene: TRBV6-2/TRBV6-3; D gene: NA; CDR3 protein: CASSYGRQNTEAFF
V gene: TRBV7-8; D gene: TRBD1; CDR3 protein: CASSLKQGWYGNQPQHF
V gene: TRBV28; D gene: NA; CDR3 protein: CASTTVAKNIQYF
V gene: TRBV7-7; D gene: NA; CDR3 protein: CASSNGQINEQFF
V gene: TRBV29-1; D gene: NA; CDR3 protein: CSVEPSDGSSYNEQFF
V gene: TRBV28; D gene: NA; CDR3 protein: CASTPRQISPLHF
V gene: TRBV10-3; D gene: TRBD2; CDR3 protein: CATGPGGEQYF
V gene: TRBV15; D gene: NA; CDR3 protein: CATSRDNSGANVLTF
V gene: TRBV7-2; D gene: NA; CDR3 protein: CASSPGGSTEAFF
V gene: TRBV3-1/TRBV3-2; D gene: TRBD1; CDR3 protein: CASSGTGGIGNTEAFF